Each of the 31 T cell receptor beta chains below was sequenced from the same sample in a study of blood T cell repertoires in COVID-19. TCRdb keeps only in-frame clones here, not all; method: immunoSEQ multiplex PCR. The sample lists about 210,000 clones; about 80% were seen once. Sample: peripheral blood. Receptors originate from a woman between 40 and 55 years old with active or convalescent COVID-19.

The CDR3: CASSTASGTSTDTQYF. CDR3 nucleotide sequence: TGTGCCAGCAGCACCGCTAGCGGGACTAGCACAGATACGCAGTATTTT. The chain links TRBV9 to TRBJ2-3, with 9 nucleotides matching TRBD2. The V segment lost 4 bases and the J segment 0 bases; nucleotides outside the gene matches: 6. Germline V gene data show CDR1 as SGDLS and CDR2 as YYNGEE. This CDR3 is 16 amino acids long.

The gene calls are TRBV5-8 and TRBJ1-6; 8 bases fit TRBD1. J gave up 7 bases and V 1 base, and 16 bases lay outside the gene matches. Germline V gene data show CDR1 as SGHTS and CDR2 as YDEGEE. CDR3 length: 19 amino acids. CDR3 sequence: CASSLFRGQGLRVNSPLHF. In nucleotides, the CDR3 is TGTGCCAGCAGCTTGTTCCGTGGACAGGGTCTTAGGGTGAATTCACCCCTCCACTTT. The full variable domain, completed using reference TRBV5-8 and TRBJ1-6, is EAGVTQSPTHLIKTRGQQATLRCSPISGHTSVYWYQQALGLGLQFLLWYDEGEERNRGNFPPRFSGRQFPNYSSELNVNALELEDSALYLCASSLFRGQGLRVNSPLHFGNGTRLTVT.

The chain recombines TRBV29-1 with TRBJ2-3; 10 nucleotides line up with TRBD1. The CDR3 contains 14 residues. V was pared by 7 bases and J by 5 bases, with 9 bases of the junction left unmatched. The germline V gene encodes CDR1 SQVTM and CDR2 ANQGSEA. The CDR3 loop is CSAPDRGQEDTQYF. For the CDR3, the DNA is TGCAGCGCCCCTGACAGGGGGCAGGAAGATACGCAGTATTTT.

The V gene is TRBV19, the J gene TRBJ1-5; D uncertain. Germline values: CDR1 LNHDA, CDR2 SQIVND (reference sequence). The ends were cut back, 5 bases at V and 2 bases at J, with 13 bases in the middle. The CDR3 covers 15 residues. The CDR3 coding sequence is TGTGCCAGTAGTGTTGGAGGGAGGCGCAATCAGCCCCAGCATTTT. This encodes CASSVGGRRNQPQHF.

This clone came up once. The chain joins TRBV6-6 to TRBJ1-6; perhaps TRBD1 as D (6 bases). The germline V gene encodes CDR1 MNHNY and CDR2 SVGAGI (reference sequence). The CDR3 extends over 14 amino acids. V was trimmed by 5 bases and J by 4 bases, leaving 9 bases between them. Here the CDR3 reads CASSRQVYNSPLHF. CDR3 in DNA: TGTGCCAGCAGTAGACAGGTTTATAATTCACCCCTCCACTTT.

The V and J genes are TRBV2 and TRBJ2-1; 10 nucleotides align to TRBD2. Germline assignment: CDR1 SNHLY and CDR2 FYNNEI. The V segment lost 5 bases and the J segment 6 bases; nucleotides outside the gene matches: 7. The CDR3 consists of 15 residues. The CDR3 sequence: CASSFGLAAVNEQFF. CDR3 nucleotide sequence: TGTGCCAGCAGTTTTGGACTAGCGGCCGTCAATGAGCAGTTCTTC. The whole variable domain, remainder taken from reference TRBV2 and TRBJ2-1, is EPEVTQTPSHQVTQMGQEVILRCVPISNHLYFYWYRQILGQKVEFLVSFYNNEISEKSEIFDDQFSVERPDGSNFTLKIRSTKLEDSAMYFCASSFGLAAVNEQFFGPGTRLTVL.

This sequence joins TRBV30 and TRBJ2-7; 10 nucleotides line up with TRBD1. The CDR3 covers 13 residues. Losses at the gene ends were 8 bases for V and 3 bases for J; bases not matched to a gene: 7. CDR1 and CDR2 (germline): GTSNPN, SVGIG (reference sequence). CDR3 sequence reads: CATTRTGGYEQYF. The DNA of the CDR3 is TGTGCCACCACAAGGACAGGGGGCTACGAGCAGTACTTC. Variable domain in full (rest from reference TRBV30 and TRBJ2-7): SQTIHQWPATLVQPVGSPLSLECTVEGTSNPNLYWYRQAAGRGLQLLFYSVGIGQISSEVPQNLSASRPQDRQFILSSKKLLLSDSGFYLCATTRTGGYEQYFGPGTRLTVT.

The rearrangement joins TRBV7-2 to TRBJ1-1; D unclear. This CDR3 spans 13 amino acids. From germline, CDR1 is SGHTA and CDR2 FQGNSA. With 2 bases removed from V and 7 bases from J, the gap between germline ends came to 11 bases. The CDR3 loop reads CASSLRVEVEAFF. The CDR3 coding sequence is TGTGCCAGCAGCTTAAGGGTGGAGGTTGAAGCTTTCTTT.

Remarks on this clone: This CDR3 is also generated by other DNA sequences in the sample. The chain joins TRBV19 to TRBJ1-2, with TRBD1 matching over 10 bases. The CDR3 consists of 14 residues. V lost 1 base to trimming and J lost 8 bases; unmatched junction nucleotides: 4. Germline V gene lookup returns CDR1 LNHDA and CDR2 SQIVND (reference sequence). CDR3 amino acids: CASSIGQGAYGYTF. The CDR3 region has the DNA TGTGCCAGTAGTATAGGACAGGGGGCTTACGGCTACACCTTC.

This rearrangement joins TRBV5-5 to TRBJ2-7; TRBD1 agrees at 7 bases. CDR1 SGHKS and CDR2 YYEKEE come from the germline V gene (reference sequence). Trimming took 7 bases from V and 5 from J; bases not matched to a gene: 15. This CDR3 spans 15 amino acids. CDR3: CASGHELTGLDEQYF. CDR3 sequence (DNA): TGTGCCAGCGGACATGAGTTGACAGGGCTCGACGAGCAGTACTTC.

This clone was observed a few times. The chain links TRBV20-1 to TRBJ2-7; 8 bases map to TRBD1. The CDR3 runs 15 residues. Germline V lookup: CDR1 DFQATT, CDR2 SNEGSKA (reference sequence). Trimming at V came to 3 bases and at J to 4 bases, leaving 11 bases not matched to a gene. Here the CDR3 DNA reads TGCAGTGCTAGTTCCGGGCAGGGGGCTAAATACGAGCAGTACTTC. Translation: CSASSGQGAKYEQYF.

This rearrangement joins TRBV7-9 to TRBJ1-2; D possibly corresponds to TRBD1 (5 bases). Deletions cut 1 base from V and 6 bases from J, with 15 bases between. Germline CDR1 SEHNR, CDR2 FQNEAQ (reference sequence). CDR3 size: 15 residues. Written as DNA, the CDR3 is TGTGCCAGCAGCTTAGTAGTGCAGGGTGGCGATGGCTACACCTTC. Translating it yields CASSLVVQGGDGYTF. Combining the CDR3 with reference TRBV7-9 and TRBJ1-2 gives the whole variable domain DTGVSQNPRHKITKRGQNVTFRCDPISEHNRLYWYRQTLGQGPEFLTYFQNEAQLEKSRLLSDRFSAERPKGSFSTLEIQRTEQGDSAMYLCASSLVVQGGDGYTFGSGTRLTVV.

The V call is TRBV6-2 or TRBV6-3, the J call TRBJ2-6; D remains unclear. The germline V gene has CDR1 MNHEY and CDR2 SVGEGT. CDR3 length: 17 residues. The V gene lost 1 base and the J gene lost 0 bases, with 10 bases spanning the gap. The CDR3 region has the DNA TGTGCCAGCAGTTACTTACCTGCCGGCTCTGGGGCCAACGTCCTGACTTTC. Translation gives CASSYLPAGSGANVLTF.

The V call is TRBV14, the J call TRBJ1-1, with D possibly matching TRBD1 (5 bases). The length of the CDR3 is 15 residues. V lost 2 bases and J lost 6, with 16 bases in between. CDR1 SGHDN and CDR2 FVKESK come from the germline V gene. The CDR3 DNA sequence: TGTGCCAGCAGCCAATCAGGGCTAGGAAAGGCTGAAGCTTTCTTT. The encoded protein is CASSQSGLGKAEAFF.

This chain links TRBV30 with TRBJ2-3, with unresolved D. Germline values: CDR1 GTSNPN, CDR2 SVGIG (reference sequence). Between the trimmed V and J ends, which lost 3 bases and 1 base, there was a span of 5 bases. This CDR3 spans 12 amino acids. Here the CDR3 DNA reads TGTGCCTGGAGCCGGGGCACAGATACGCAGTATTTT. It encodes CAWSRGTDTQYF.

The rearrangement joins TRBV6-5 to TRBJ1-2; no clear D. Trimming pared 2 bases from V and 6 bases from J, leaving 13 bases between. The CDR3 consists of 14 residues. Germline loops: CDR1 MNHEY, CDR2 SVGAGI. Written as DNA, the CDR3 is TGTGCCAGCAGTTACGCGGTCTCAGCTGATGGCTACACCTTC. It yields the protein CASSYAVSADGYTF.

The genes are TRBV4-3 and TRBJ1-3, with no clear D. Deletions cut 0 bases from V and 4 bases from J, with 10 bases between. This CDR3 has 15 amino acids. Germline CDR1 reads LGHNA; CDR2 reads YSLEER. CDR3: CASSQEWSRGNTIYF. In DNA, the CDR3 is TGCGCCAGCAGCCAAGAATGGAGTAGAGGAAACACCATATATTTT.

This chain joins TRBV4-2 and TRBJ1-2, with a possible D match to TRBD1 (6 bases). The germline gives CDR1 LGHNA, CDR2 YNFKEQ. The CDR3 spans 17 residues. The V and J ends lost 1 base and 5 bases respectively, with 20 bases between them. The CDR3 spells CASSQVGLATGLYGYTF. CDR3 sequence (DNA): TGTGCCAGCAGCCAAGTAGGTTTGGCGACAGGACTTTATGGCTACACCTTC.

The chain recombines TRBV4-3 with TRBJ2-3; D possibly corresponds to TRBD2 (5 bases). Germline-derived CDR1 and CDR2 are LGHNA and YSLEER. Trimming shortened V by 0 bases and J by 4 bases, and 11 bases separated the two germline ends. The CDR3 contains 15 residues. The CDR3: CASSQDKAEADTQYF. The CDR3 nucleotides read TGCGCCAGCAGCCAAGATAAGGCGGAGGCAGATACGCAGTATTTT.

The V call is TRBV4-1, the J call TRBJ1-2; D uncertain. This CDR3 is 14 amino acids long. Trimming removed 1 base from V and 7 bases from J, with 13 bases in between. CDR1 is MGHRA and CDR2 is YSYEKL in the germline V gene. In DNA, the CDR3 is TGCGCCAGCAGCCAAGTATCGGAGAGTCGTGGCTACACCTTC. Translating gives CASSQVSESRGYTF.

The chain couples TRBV7-6 to TRBJ1-1; 7 bases fit TRBD1. The germline gives CDR1 SGHVS, CDR2 FNYEAQ. The CDR3 spans 14 residues. V shed 4 bases, J shed 2 bases, and the junction held 4 bases outside the gene matches. This CDR3 is CASSSDRLNTEAFF. DNA of the CDR3: TGTGCCAGCAGCTCGGACAGGTTAAACACTGAAGCTTTCTTT.

The chain couples TRBV28 to TRBJ1-1, with 11 nucleotides matching TRBD1. CDR1 and CDR2 (germline): MDHEN, SYDVKM. Trimming at V came to 6 bases and at J to 0 bases, leaving 9 bases not matched to a gene. The CDR3 has 17 amino acids. The CDR3 DNA follows: TGTGCCAGCAGAGTCCGGGACAGGGGGAATATGAACACTGAAGCTTTCTTT. The encoded protein is CASRVRDRGNMNTEAFF.

This chain links TRBV19 with TRBJ1-2, with 7 bases identical to TRBD1. CDR1 is LNHDA, CDR2 SQIVND, per germline (reference sequence). V lost 5 bases, J lost 2 bases, and 5 bases stayed unmatched. The length of the CDR3 is 14 residues. CDR3 residues: CASSVLQGNYGYTF. Here the CDR3 DNA reads TGTGCCAGTAGTGTCCTACAGGGGAACTATGGCTACACCTTC.

The chain has TRBV28 and TRBJ1-3; 9 bases map to TRBD1. The CDR3 is 15 amino acids. The germline V gene has CDR1 MDHEN and CDR2 SYDVKM. The J segment lost 4 bases and the V segment lost 2 bases, leaving 3 bases of the junction unmatched. In DNA, the CDR3 is TGTGCCAGCAGTTTAAGCGGACAGGGGGGAAACACCATATATTTT. The encoded protein is CASSLSGQGGNTIYF.

The chain carries TRBV30 and TRBJ2-3, with a possible D match to TRBD2 (6 bases). This CDR3 contains 17 residues. The germline gives CDR1 GTSNPN, CDR2 SVGIG (reference sequence). V was pared by 2 bases and J by 3 bases, with 21 bases between. CDR3 DNA sequence: TGTGCCTGGAGTCTACGACGTGTGACTAGTTTTACAGATACGCAGTATTTT. Encoded protein: CAWSLRRVTSFTDTQYF.

The J gene is TRBJ2-1, the V gene TRBV24-1; the match to TRBD2 covers 11 bases. V lost 4 bases, J lost 8 bases, and 6 bases stayed unmatched. Germline lookup yields CDR1 KGHDR and CDR2 SFDVKD. The CDR3 totals 15 residues. This chain's CDR3 is CATSDILAGADEQFF. In nucleotides, the CDR3 is TGTGCCACCAGTGACATACTAGCGGGAGCGGATGAGCAGTTCTTC.

The rearrangement joins TRBV7-9 to TRBJ1-3; D remains ambiguous. Trimming removed 2 bases at V and 0 bases at J, with 2 bases between. Germline V gives CDR1 SEHNR, CDR2 FQNEAQ (reference sequence). The CDR3 has 13 amino acids. CDR3 nucleotide sequence: TGTGCCAGCAGCTTACACTCTGGAAACACCATATATTTT. It translates to CASSLHSGNTIYF.

This clone has just a few counts. V and J are TRBV7-2 and TRBJ1-4, with 7 bases fitting TRBD1. Trimming at V came to 5 bases and at J to 8 bases, leaving 8 bases not matched to a gene. Per the germline V gene, CDR1 is SGHTA and CDR2 is FQGNSA. The CDR3 contains 14 residues. For the CDR3, the DNA is TGTGCCAGCAGCCCCGAAGGGGGCGGGGAAAAACTGTTTTTT. Its translation is CASSPEGGGEKLFF. Together with reference TRBV7-2 and TRBJ1-4, the CDR3 gives the full variable domain: GAGVSQSPSNKVTEKGKDVELRCDPISGHTALYWYRQSLGQGLEFLIYFQGNSAPDKSGLPSDRFSAERTGGSVSTLTIQRTQQEDSAVYLCASSPEGGGEKLFFGSGTQLSVL.

The gene calls are TRBV30 and TRBJ1-2; TRBD1 agrees at 7 bases. The CDR3 spans 13 residues. The V gene end was trimmed by 2 bases and the J gene end by 2 bases; junction bases not matched to a gene: 2. In germline, CDR1 is GTSNPN, CDR2 SVGIG (reference sequence). As DNA, the CDR3 is TGTGCCTGGAGTCCGGACAGGAACTATGGCTACACCTTC. Protein product: CAWSPDRNYGYTF.

This clone was found a few times. This chain joins TRBV30 and TRBJ1-2; 7 bases are shared with TRBD1. This CDR3 is 13 amino acids long. Germline CDR1 and CDR2: GTSNPN and SVGIG (reference sequence). V lost 2 bases and J lost 8; bases outside the gene matches: 8. The CDR3 DNA reads TGTGCCTGGAGTCGGAGGGGGCAGTTGGGCTACACCTTC. Translation gives CAWSRRGQLGYTF. Combining the CDR3 with reference TRBV30 and TRBJ1-2 gives the whole variable domain SQTIHQWPATLVQPVGSPLSLECTVEGTSNPNLYWYRQAAGRGLQLLFYSVGIGQISSEVPQNLSASRPQDRQFILSSKKLLLSDSGFYLCAWSRRGQLGYTFGSGTRLTVV.

V is TRBV7-9 and J is TRBJ2-5; TRBD2 agrees at 8 bases. This CDR3 is built from 16 residues. Germline V gene data show CDR1 as SEHNR and CDR2 as FQNEAQ (reference sequence). The ends lost 1 base at V and 1 base at J; junction bases unmatched: 5. The CDR3 DNA reads as TGTGCCAGCAGCTTAGGAAGTAGCGGGACCCAAGAGACCCAGTACTTC. Its translation: CASSLGSSGTQETQYF. Looking up the rest from reference TRBV7-9 and TRBJ2-5 gives the full variable domain: DTGVSQNPRHKITKRGQNVTFRCDPISEHNRLYWYRQTLGQGPEFLTYFQNEAQLEKSRLLSDRFSAERPKGSFSTLEIQRTEQGDSAMYLCASSLGSSGTQETQYFGPGTRLLVL.